Listed below are T cell receptor beta chains from one sample, sequenced in a study of T cells after yellow fever vaccination. TCRdb itself ran the 5' RACE reads through MiXCR, one entry per CDR3 protein. The sample shows roughly 520,000 distinct CDR3 sequences, about a fifth of them seen only once. The material sequenced was PBMCs, taken 20 to 25 days after the first yellow fever vaccination. Source of these receptors: a young man who received the YFV17D yellow fever vaccine. Each CDR3 is given with its conserved first and last residue. Size tells how often a clone was seen (once, few, many) or the class of an expanded clone, and some rows leave it out.

TRBJ1-1,TRBV2,few,CASSVEKNTEAFF
TRBJ2-5,TRBV20-1,NA,CSARETDLEETQYF
TRBJ1-2,TRBV7-3,NA,CASSEGGNYGYTF
TRBJ2-2,TRBV20-1,few,CSARVRLAGNTGELFF
TRBJ2-1,TRBV7-2,NA,CASSLPSGGADNEQFF
TRBJ1-2,TRBV10-3,NA,CAISDPGQSANYGYTF
TRBJ1-1,TRBV7-2,many,CASSPTRGNTEAFF
TRBJ1-2,TRBV19,NA,CASSIAEGPGYTF
TRBJ2-5,TRBV10-2,NA,CASNGIVERGDGTQYF
TRBJ2-4,TRBV28,NA,CASNPGGSKNIQYF
TRBJ2-1,TRBV18,many,CASSRKEGTGPYNEQFF
TRBJ1-6,TRBV18,few,CASLGTPDKSPLHF
TRBJ1-6,TRBV12-3/TRBV12-4,NA,CASSLQGESPLHF
TRBJ2-2,TRBV2,NA,CASNLSPPNTGELFF
TRBJ2-7,TRBV10-3,NA,CAISESSGDYEQYF
TRBJ2-7,TRBV2,NA,CASSESPPGIHEQYF
TRBJ2-2,TRBV5-1,NA,CASTSRPGQGVWTGELFF
TRBJ2-7,TRBV7-3,NA,CASLLVAGTSGVVCEQYF
TRBJ1-1,TRBV4-2,NA,CASSQDSRGTEAFF
TRBJ2-7,TRBV9,once,CASSVSGGENEQYF
TRBJ2-6,TRBV6-5,NA,CASQYSGANVLTF
TRBJ2-3,TRBV10-3,few,CATLGGPTDTQYF
TRBJ1-1,TRBV6-1,few,CASSRRFMNTEAFF
TRBJ2-7,TRBV29-1,few,CSVAGQEDSYEQYF
TRBJ2-1,TRBV4-3,NA,CASSRGLAGSTGNEQFF
TRBJ2-1,TRBV20-1,few,CSAVGGAVNEQFF
TRBJ1-3,TRBV5-1,NA,CASSLVSGVGNTIYF
TRBJ2-3,TRBV20-1,NA,CSATIAASTDTQYF
TRBJ2-5,TRBV5-1,few,CASSPGDGETQYF
TRBJ2-1,TRBV29-1,NA,CSVDGTSGFSSYNEQFF
TRBJ1-5,TRBV6-1,few,CASSRQGYSNQPQHF
TRBJ1-5,TRBV21-1,NA,CASRGQLNQPQHF
TRBJ1-2,TRBV6-5,NA,CASSYGTVDGYTF
TRBJ1-1,TRBV20-1,few,CSAKDRKNTEAFF
TRBJ2-2,TRBV27,NA,CASRHNTGELFF
TRBJ2-3,TRBV5-1,NA,CASSFRDIPTDTQYF
TRBJ2-2,TRBV4-3,NA,CASSQEMGQGAEELFF
TRBJ2-1,TRBV4-3,NA,CASSQSRDRVGTRNEQFF
TRBJ2-5,TRBV10-3,few,CAISPPGLAGKETQYF
TRBJ2-1,TRBV7-8,NA,CASSLDRGLYNEQFF
TRBJ1-1,TRBV28,many,CASSLIKTEAFF
TRBJ2-5,TRBV18,NA,CASSPDRGPHGTQYF
TRBJ1-1,TRBV7-9,NA,CASSYRGRATEAFF
TRBJ1-1,TRBV18,few,CASSPPQTNEAFF
TRBJ2-2,TRBV4-2,few,CASSQDPSGELFF
TRBJ2-4,TRBV5-1,NA,CASSLANTKNIQYF
TRBJ1-6,TRBV6-2/TRBV6-3,few,CAAGGQERDTRIISSYNSPLHF
TRBJ1-5,TRBV20-1,NA,CSAPREDNQPQHF
TRBJ1-3,TRBV7-2,NA,CASSVGVAGNTIYF
TRBJ2-5,TRBV20-1,NA,CSARRSGGGETQYF
TRBJ2-3,TRBV4-1,NA,CASSQFVTGGGAADTQYF
TRBJ1-5,TRBV7-2,few,CASSRSRTGVSTQHF
TRBJ1-6,TRBV5-1,few,CASSSAGRDGSPLHF
TRBJ2-5,TRBV7-9,NA,CASSLQLAWRETQYF
TRBJ2-2,TRBV18,few,CASSYQTGVTGELFF